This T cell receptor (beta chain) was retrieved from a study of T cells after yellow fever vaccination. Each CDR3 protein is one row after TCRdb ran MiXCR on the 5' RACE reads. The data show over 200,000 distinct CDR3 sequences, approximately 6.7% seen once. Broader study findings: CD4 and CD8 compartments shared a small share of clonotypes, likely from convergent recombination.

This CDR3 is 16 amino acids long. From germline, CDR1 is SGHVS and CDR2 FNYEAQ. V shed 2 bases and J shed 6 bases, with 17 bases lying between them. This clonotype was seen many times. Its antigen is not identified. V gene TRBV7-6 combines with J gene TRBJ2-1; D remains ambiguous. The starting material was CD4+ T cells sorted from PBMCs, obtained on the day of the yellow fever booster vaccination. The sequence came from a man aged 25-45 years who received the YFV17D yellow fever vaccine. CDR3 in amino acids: CASSLYSLDGRNEQFF. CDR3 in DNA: TGTGCCAGCAGCTTATATTCGCTGGACGGACGCAATGAGCAGTTCTTC.